These 27 T cell receptor beta chains share one sample of origin, sequenced in a study of radiation and T cells in renal cell carcinoma. Regarding time point: baseline pretreatment blood. Treatment indicated: 15 Gy SBRT to primary tumor, nephrectomy 4 weeks later. The method was immunoSEQ multiplex PCR; TCRdb's version includes in-frame clones alone and lacks a portion of them. The sample lists some 100,000 clones; 82% were seen once. Sequenced material: blood, taken from a patient whose treatment included radiotherapy and nephrectomy. The receptors were sampled from a man between 60 and 70 years old with renal cell carcinoma.

The gene calls are TRBV27 and TRBJ2-7; 9 bases agree with TRBD2. Trimming removed 2 bases from V and 7 bases from J; junction bases left unmatched: 15. The CDR3 consists of 17 residues. Germline V lookup: CDR1 MNHEY, CDR2 SMNVEV (reference sequence). The CDR3 DNA is TGTGCCAGCAGTTTACTACCCTCGCGGGAGGGCCTAAGGGAGCAGTACTTC. This gives the protein CASSLLPSREGLREQYF.

This chain joins TRBV5-8 and TRBJ2-3; no reliable D call. Germline V gene lookup returns CDR1 SGHTS and CDR2 YDEGEE. The CDR3 contains 12 residues. Trimming stripped 0 bases from V and 5 bases from J, with 4 bases between. DNA for the CDR3: TGTGCCAGCAGCTTGGTTCAAGATACGCAGTATTTT. Protein: CASSLVQDTQYF.

The chain has TRBV5-1 and TRBJ2-7; 11 bases are shared with TRBD2. The V gene's germline CDR1 is SGHRS and CDR2 YFSETQ. The CDR3 has 15 residues. V lost 3 bases, J lost 3 bases, and 5 bases stayed unmatched. The CDR3 region has the DNA TGCGCCAGCAGCTGGGGGACTAGCGGAGACTACGAGCAGTACTTC. This sequence encodes CASSWGTSGDYEQYF.

The chain carries TRBV27 and TRBJ2-7; TRBD2 might be the D (5 bases). CDR3 length equals 16 residues. The V and J ends lost 2 bases and 2 bases respectively, with 16 bases between them. CDR1 is MNHEY and CDR2 is SMNVEV in the germline V gene (reference sequence). The CDR3 region has the DNA TGTGCCAGCAGTTTACCCGGAGGTAGGGCGGCCTACGAGCAGTACTTC. This codes for CASSLPGGRAAYEQYF.

The chain employs TRBV7-8 and TRBJ2-7; tentatively, D is TRBD2 (5 bases). CDR1 is SGHVS and CDR2 is FQNEAQ in the germline V gene. Trimming shortened V by 4 bases and J by 4 bases, and 23 bases separated the two germline ends. The CDR3 totals 17 residues. CDR3 bases: TGTGCCAGCAGCTCCCAGGCGGCGACTGGGAGTTGGTACGAGCAGTACTTC. Residues: CASSSQAATGSWYEQYF.

The V gene is TRBV21-1, the J gene TRBJ2-7. TRBV21-1 is a recognized pseudogene. This CDR3 has 17 residues. CDR3 protein: CASSSGTDFRVNYEQYF. The CDR3 DNA follows: TGTGCCAGCAGCTCCGGGACCGACTTTCGTGTCAACTACGAGCAGTACTTC.

This chain links TRBV28 with TRBJ2-2; D is unresolved. Trimming cost V 4 bases and J 6 bases, with 9 bases left between them. Germline V gene sequence: CDR1 MDHEN, CDR2 SYDVKM. This CDR3 comprises 13 residues. The CDR3 DNA follows: TGTGCCAGCAGTTCTCGCCCGTCCGGGGAGCTGTTTTTT. Translated: CASSSRPSGELFF.

This chain links TRBV25-1 with TRBJ1-3, with 9 bases lining up with TRBD1. CDR1 MGHDK and CDR2 SYGVNS come from the germline V gene. This CDR3 is built from 15 residues. V lost 4 bases to trimming and J lost 3 bases; unmatched junction nucleotides: 4. The CDR3 DNA reads as TGTGCCAGCAGTGCGCCGGGACAGGGTGGAAACACCATATATTTT. It yields the protein CASSAPGQGGNTIYF.

This sequence joins TRBV4-2 and TRBJ2-3; D remains ambiguous. V lost 0 bases and J 1 base, leaving 5 bases between the germline ends. The CDR3 has 14 amino acids. The germline V gene has CDR1 LGHNA and CDR2 YNFKEQ. CDR3 amino acids: CASSQDPGTDTQYF. The CDR3 DNA reads TGTGCCAGCAGCCAAGATCCGGGCACAGATACGCAGTATTTT.

This sequence joins TRBV7-3 and TRBJ2-1; 7 bases match TRBD2. The trim removed 1 base at V and 0 bases at J, leaving 3 bases unmatched. Germline V gene data show CDR1 as SGHTA and CDR2 as FQGTGA. The CDR3 sequence is 16 residues long. CDR3 sequence reads: CASSLRGGVSYNEQFF. The CDR3 region has the DNA TGTGCCAGCAGCTTAAGGGGGGGAGTCTCCTACAATGAGCAGTTCTTC.

The J gene is TRBJ2-7, the V gene TRBV27; D may be TRBD1 (6 bases). Trimming cost V 1 base and J 5 bases, with 21 bases left between them. The CDR3 runs 17 residues. CDR1 is MNHEY, CDR2 SMNVEV, per germline (reference sequence). The CDR3 protein is CASSLLFPDRLFHEQYF. For the CDR3, the DNA is TGTGCCAGCAGTTTATTATTCCCGGACAGACTGTTCCACGAGCAGTACTTC.

The chain's CDR3 is CAISESSKGLAGPYNEQFF. In DNA, the CDR3 is TGTGCCATCAGTGAGTCTAGTAAGGGGCTAGCGGGCCCCTACAATGAGCAGTTCTTC. The rearrangement links TRBV10-3 to TRBJ2-1; the match to TRBD2 covers 8 bases. Trimming took 0 bases from V and 2 from J; bases not matched to a gene: 12. Per germline, CDR1 ENHRY and CDR2 SYGVKD. This CDR3 is built from 19 residues.

This rearrangement joins TRBV5-4 to TRBJ2-6, with 7 bases fitting TRBD1. The germline gives CDR1 SGHNT, CDR2 YYREEE (reference sequence). CDR3 length equals 18 residues. V lost 4 bases and J lost 0; bases outside the gene matches: 10. CDR3 coding DNA: TGTGCCAGCAGCGGGAGACAGGGCGAACTCTCTGGGGCCAACGTCCTGACTTTC. Amino acid sequence: CASSGRQGELSGANVLTF.

The chain couples TRBV5-1 to TRBJ2-7; D is ambiguous. This CDR3 region has 15 residues. V was clipped by 0 bases and J by 6 bases, with 16 bases between them. Germline CDR1 is SGHRS and CDR2 is YFSETQ. CDR3 in DNA: TGCGCCAGCAGCTTGGGAGCTCCGCCGCCTGTCGAGCAGTACTTC. It encodes CASSLGAPPPVEQYF.

The V call is TRBV11-2, the J call TRBJ2-5; 7 nucleotides agree with TRBD2. The junction had 2 bases not matched to a gene; V was cut back by 0 bases and J by 4 bases. This CDR3 region has 14 residues. Germline values: CDR1 SGHAT, CDR2 FQNNGV. The CDR3 loop reads CASSLDLAGETQYF. The CDR3 DNA is TGTGCCAGCAGCTTAGATTTAGCGGGAGAGACCCAGTACTTC.

A note on this clone: At one end, the junction sequence differs from germline, possibly due to a read error. This chain connects TRBV19 to TRBJ2-6; D is tentatively TRBD1 or TRBD2 (5 bases each). The germline gives CDR1 LNHDA, CDR2 SQIVND (reference sequence). This CDR3 contains 13 residues. CDR3 bases: TGTGCCAGTAGGTACTATGGGGGCAACGTCCTGACTTTC. Protein sequence: CASRYYGGNVLTF.

The V call is TRBV7-6, the J call TRBJ1-1; a possible D gene is TRBD1 (5 bases). V was cut by 8 bases and J by 1 base, with 14 bases left in between. The CDR3 loop spans 14 amino acids. Germline V lookup: CDR1 SGHVS, CDR2 FNYEAQ. The CDR3 protein is CASHVGATNTEAFF. The CDR3 nucleotides read TGTGCCAGCCACGTCGGGGCGACGAACACTGAAGCTTTCTTT. Complete variable domain (other parts from reference TRBV7-6 and TRBJ1-1): GAGVSQSPRYKVTKRGQDVALRCDPISGHVSLYWYRQALGQGPEFLTYFNYEAQQDKSGLPNDRFSAERPEGSISTLTIQRTEQRDSAMYRCASHVGATNTEAFFGQGTRLTVV.

This sequence joins TRBV5-1 and TRBJ2-5, with TRBD1 matching over 10 bases. Per germline, CDR1 SGHRS and CDR2 YFSETQ. The junction had 4 bases not matched to a gene; V was cut back by 0 bases and J by 2 bases. This CDR3 is 16 amino acids long. CDR3: CASSLVRTGGQETQYF. CDR3 nucleotides: TGCGCCAGCAGCTTGGTTCGGACAGGGGGTCAAGAGACCCAGTACTTC.

This chain joins TRBV11-2 and TRBJ2-2; TRBD1 agrees at 7 bases. Per germline, CDR1 SGHAT and CDR2 FQNNGV. This CDR3 has 15 amino acids. With 5 bases clipped from V and 2 bases from J, the junction kept 5 bases outside the gene matches. The chain's CDR3 is CASSLTGVNTGELFF. In DNA, the CDR3 is TGTGCCAGCAGCCTAACAGGGGTCAACACCGGGGAGCTGTTTTTT.

The CDR3 loop reads CSARQVYGYTF. The CDR3 DNA sequence: TGCAGTGCTAGACAGGTCTATGGCTACACCTTC. This sequence joins TRBV20-1 and TRBJ1-2, with D hard to call. The CDR3 has 11 residues. Deletions cut 2 bases from V and 4 bases from J, with 5 bases between. Germline CDR1 reads DFQATT; CDR2 reads SNEGSKA (reference sequence).

This chain links TRBV5-1 with TRBJ1-2, with TRBD1 as a possible D gene (5 bases). V was clipped by 0 bases and J by 8 bases, with 11 bases between them. Per the germline V gene, CDR1 is SGHRS and CDR2 is YFSETQ. This CDR3 region has 13 residues. The CDR3, as DNA: TGCGCCAGCAGCTTGGCGGGGGTACAAGGCTACACCTTC. Translation gives CASSLAGVQGYTF.

V is TRBV2 and J is TRBJ1-5; no clear D. V gave up 7 bases and J gave up 3 bases, with 13 bases separating them. Looked up from germline, CDR1 is SNHLY and CDR2 is FYNNEI. This CDR3 has 14 residues. The CDR3 DNA is TGTGCCAGCACCGCCTCTGGAAACAATCAGCCCCAGCATTTT. Translated: CASTASGNNQPQHF.

The chain employs TRBV29-1 and TRBJ1-1; D is possibly TRBD1 (6 bases). CDR1 and CDR2 (germline): SQVTM, ANQGSEA. The CDR3 runs 12 residues. The V end was cut by 7 bases, the J end by 6 bases, with 15 bases between. CDR3 sequence: CSADTGLPEAFF. The CDR3 coding sequence is TGCAGCGCGGATACAGGGTTACCTGAAGCTTTCTTT.

J is TRBJ1-5 and V is TRBV29-1; no definite D call. The V gene lost 2 bases and the J gene lost 4 bases, with 12 bases spanning the gap. This CDR3 is built from 14 residues. The V gene's germline CDR1 is SQVTM and CDR2 ANQGSEA. CDR3 residues: CSVEISGPNQPQHF. The CDR3 nucleotides read TGCAGCGTTGAAATCAGTGGCCCTAATCAGCCCCAGCATTTT.

Concerning this clone: The sample holds other DNA sequences that translate to the same CDR3. The V gene is TRBV7-2, the J gene TRBJ1-2; possible D gene TRBD1, 6 bases. V lost 1 base, J lost 4 bases, and 7 bases lay in between. The CDR3 covers 13 residues. Per the germline V gene, CDR1 is SGHTA and CDR2 is FQGNSA. The CDR3 loop reads CASSLEGGYGYTF. The CDR3 nucleotides are TGTGCCAGCAGCTTAGAGGGGGGCTATGGCTACACCTTC.

In its sample, this clone was seen a few times. The chain uses TRBV6-1 and TRBJ1-2, with D hard to call. This CDR3 contains 12 residues. V was pared by 6 bases and J by 7 bases, with 12 bases between. Germline CDR1 reads MNHNS; CDR2 reads SASEGT. The CDR3 loop is CASRLHTAGYTF. CDR3 nucleotides: TGTGCCAGCAGACTACACACGGCTGGCTACACCTTC.

This clone was counted once. This chain connects TRBV19 to TRBJ1-4, with TRBD1 as a possible D gene (5 bases). V lost 3 bases, J lost 8 bases, and 13 bases lay in between. The CDR3 loop spans 14 amino acids. Germline V gives CDR1 LNHDA, CDR2 SQIVND (reference sequence). CDR3 bases: TGTGCCAGTAGTATCCCCGGGGCCGGGGAAAAACTGTTTTTT. As protein: CASSIPGAGEKLFF.